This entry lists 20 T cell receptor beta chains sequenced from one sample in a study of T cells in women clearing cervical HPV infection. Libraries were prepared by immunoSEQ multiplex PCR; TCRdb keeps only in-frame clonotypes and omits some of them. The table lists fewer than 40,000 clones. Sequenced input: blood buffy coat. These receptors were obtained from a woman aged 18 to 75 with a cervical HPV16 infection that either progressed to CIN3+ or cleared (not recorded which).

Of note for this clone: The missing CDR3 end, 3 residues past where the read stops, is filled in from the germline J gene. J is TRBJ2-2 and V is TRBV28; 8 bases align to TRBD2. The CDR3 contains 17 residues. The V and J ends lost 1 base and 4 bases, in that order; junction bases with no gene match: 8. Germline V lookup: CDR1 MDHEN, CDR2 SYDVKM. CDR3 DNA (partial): TGTGCCAGCAGTTTATTTGCGGGAGGCCGGGGCACCGGGGAG. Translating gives CASSLFAGGRGTGE. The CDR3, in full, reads CASSLFAGGRGTGELFF.

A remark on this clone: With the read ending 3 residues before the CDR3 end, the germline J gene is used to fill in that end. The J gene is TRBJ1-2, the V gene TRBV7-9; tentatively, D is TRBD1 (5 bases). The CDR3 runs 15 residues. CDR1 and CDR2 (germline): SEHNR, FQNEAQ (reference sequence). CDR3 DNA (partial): TGTGCCAGCAGCTTAGGCGCGGGAGGGGACTACGAC. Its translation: CASSLGAGGDYD. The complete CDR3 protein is CASSLGAGGDYDYTF. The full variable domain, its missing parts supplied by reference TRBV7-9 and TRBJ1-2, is DTGVSQNPRHKITKRGQNVTFRCDPISEHNRLYWYRQTLGQGPEFLTYFQNEAQLEKSRLLSDRFSAERPKGSFSTLEIQRTEQGDSAMYLCASSLGAGGDYDYTFGSGTRLTVV.

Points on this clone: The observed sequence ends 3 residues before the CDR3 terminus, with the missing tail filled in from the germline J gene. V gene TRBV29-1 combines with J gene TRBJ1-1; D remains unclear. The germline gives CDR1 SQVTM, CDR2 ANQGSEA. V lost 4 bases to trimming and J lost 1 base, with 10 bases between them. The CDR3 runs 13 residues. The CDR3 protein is CSVVVRTNTEAFF. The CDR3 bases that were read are TGCAGCGTTGTGGTTAGAACGAACACTGAA.

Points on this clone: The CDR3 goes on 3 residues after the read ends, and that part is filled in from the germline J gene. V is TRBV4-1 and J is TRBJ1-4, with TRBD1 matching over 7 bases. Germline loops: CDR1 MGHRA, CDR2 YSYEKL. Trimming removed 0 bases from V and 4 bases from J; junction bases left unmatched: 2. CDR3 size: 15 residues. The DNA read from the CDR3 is TGCGCCAGCAGCCAAGAGGACAGGAATAATGAAAAA. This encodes CASSQEDRNNEK. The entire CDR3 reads CASSQEDRNNEKLFF.

Partial CDR3 DNA: TGCGCCAGCAGCTTAGCCGGGACTAGGGTCCATGAG. Its protein product is CASSLAGTRVHE. The CDR3, in full, reads CASSLAGTRVHEQFF. The chain couples TRBV5-1 to TRBJ2-1; 8 nucleotides line up with TRBD2. The read terminates 3 residues ahead of where the CDR3 ends, so the germline J gene completes it. Germline-derived CDR1 and CDR2 are SGHRS and YFSETQ. The CDR3 sequence is 15 residues long. V lost 2 bases and J lost 8; bases outside the gene matches: 9.

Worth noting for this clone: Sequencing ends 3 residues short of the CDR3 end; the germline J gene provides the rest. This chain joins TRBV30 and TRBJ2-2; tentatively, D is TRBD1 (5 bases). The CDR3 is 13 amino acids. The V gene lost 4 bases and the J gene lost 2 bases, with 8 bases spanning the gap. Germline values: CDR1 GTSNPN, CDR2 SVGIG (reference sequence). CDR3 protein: CAWIRANTGELFF. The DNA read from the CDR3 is TGTGCCTGGATCAGGGCAAACACCGGGGAG.

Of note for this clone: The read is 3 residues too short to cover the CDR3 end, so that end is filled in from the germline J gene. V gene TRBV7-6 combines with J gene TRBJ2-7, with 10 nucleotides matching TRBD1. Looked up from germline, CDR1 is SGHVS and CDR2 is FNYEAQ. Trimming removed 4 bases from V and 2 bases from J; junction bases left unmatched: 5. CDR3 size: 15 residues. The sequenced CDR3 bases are TGTGCCAGCAGCTCCTCGGACAGGGGGGCCTACGAG. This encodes CASSSSDRGAYE. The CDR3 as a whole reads CASSSSDRGAYEQYF.

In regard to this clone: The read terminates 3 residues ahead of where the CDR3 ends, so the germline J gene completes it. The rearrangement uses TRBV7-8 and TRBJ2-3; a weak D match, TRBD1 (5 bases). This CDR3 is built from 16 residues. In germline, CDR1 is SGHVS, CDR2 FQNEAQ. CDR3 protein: CASSPQGGQGRQPQYF. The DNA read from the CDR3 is TGTGCCAGCAGCCCCCAGGGCGGCCAGGGCCGTCAGCCG.

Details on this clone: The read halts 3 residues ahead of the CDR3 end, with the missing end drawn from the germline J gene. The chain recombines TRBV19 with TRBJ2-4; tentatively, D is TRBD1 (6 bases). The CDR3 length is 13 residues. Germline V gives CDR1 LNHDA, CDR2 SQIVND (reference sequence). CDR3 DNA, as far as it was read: TGTGCCAGTAGTATTGGGGGCAACTATGGT. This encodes CASSIGGNYG. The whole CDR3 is CASSIGGNYGQYF.

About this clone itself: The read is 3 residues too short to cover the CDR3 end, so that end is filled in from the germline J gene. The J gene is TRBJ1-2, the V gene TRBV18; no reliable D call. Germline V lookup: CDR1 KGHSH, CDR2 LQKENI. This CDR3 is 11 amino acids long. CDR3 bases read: TGTGCCAGCTCCTCCGCGGATACC. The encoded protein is CASSSADT. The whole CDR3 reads CASSSADTYTF.

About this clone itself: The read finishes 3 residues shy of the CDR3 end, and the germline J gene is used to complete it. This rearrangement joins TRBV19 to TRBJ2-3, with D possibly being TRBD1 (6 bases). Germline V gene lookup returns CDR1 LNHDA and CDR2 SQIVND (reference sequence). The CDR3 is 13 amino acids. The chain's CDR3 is CASSVTGQETQYF. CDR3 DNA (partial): TGTGCCAGTAGTGTGACAGGCCAAGAGACG.

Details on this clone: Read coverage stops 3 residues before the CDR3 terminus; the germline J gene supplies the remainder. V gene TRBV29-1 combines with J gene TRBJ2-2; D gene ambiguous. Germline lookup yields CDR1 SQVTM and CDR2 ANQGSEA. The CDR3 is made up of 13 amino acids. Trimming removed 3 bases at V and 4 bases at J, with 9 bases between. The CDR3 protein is CSVEAGITGELFF. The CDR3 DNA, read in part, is TGCAGCGTTGAGGCAGGTATCACCGGGGAG.

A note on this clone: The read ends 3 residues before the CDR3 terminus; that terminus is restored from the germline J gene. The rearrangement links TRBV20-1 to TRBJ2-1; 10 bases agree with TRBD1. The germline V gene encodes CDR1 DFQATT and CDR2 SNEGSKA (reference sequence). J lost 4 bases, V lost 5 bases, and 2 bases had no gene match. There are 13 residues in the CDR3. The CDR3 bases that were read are TGCAGTGCTCCGGGACAGGGGTACAATGAG. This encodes CSAPGQGYNE. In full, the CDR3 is CSAPGQGYNEQFF.

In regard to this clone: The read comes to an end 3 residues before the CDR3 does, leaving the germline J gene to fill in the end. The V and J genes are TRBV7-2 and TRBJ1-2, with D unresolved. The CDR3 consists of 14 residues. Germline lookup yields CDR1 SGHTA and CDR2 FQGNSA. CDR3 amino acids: CASSLDAVPDTYTF. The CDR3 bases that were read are TGTGCCAGCAGCTTAGACGCTGTACCAGATACC.

Here the CDR3 reads CASSLDGGTTDTQYF. Incomplete CDR3 DNA: TGCGCCAGCAGCTTGGACGGGGGAACCACAGATACG. This rearrangement joins TRBV5-1 to TRBJ2-3, with D possibly matching TRBD2 (6 bases). The read ends 3 residues early relative to the CDR3; the germline J gene fills the gap. This CDR3 region has 15 residues. The V gene lost 0 bases and the J gene lost 2 bases, with 10 bases spanning the gap. CDR1 and CDR2 (germline): SGHRS, YFSETQ.

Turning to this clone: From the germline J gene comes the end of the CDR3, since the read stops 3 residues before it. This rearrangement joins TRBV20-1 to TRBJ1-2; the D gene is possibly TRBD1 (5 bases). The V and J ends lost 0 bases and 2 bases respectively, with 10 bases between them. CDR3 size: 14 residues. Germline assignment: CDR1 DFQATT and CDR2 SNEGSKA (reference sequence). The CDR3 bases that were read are TGCAGTGCTAGAGATGATGGACAAAACTATGGC. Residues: CSARDDGQNYG. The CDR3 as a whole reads CSARDDGQNYGYTF.

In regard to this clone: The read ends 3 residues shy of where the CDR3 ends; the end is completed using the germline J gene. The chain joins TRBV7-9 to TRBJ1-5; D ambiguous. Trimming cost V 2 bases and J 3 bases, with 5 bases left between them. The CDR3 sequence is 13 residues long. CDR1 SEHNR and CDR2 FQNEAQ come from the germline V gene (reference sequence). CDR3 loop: CASSLSSNQPQHF. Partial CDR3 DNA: TGTGCCAGCAGCTTAAGCTCCAATCAGCCC.

CDR3 amino acids: CASTLAGGNNDYTF. CDR3 bases read: TGTGCCAGTACGCTAGCGGGGGGCAACAACGAC. The chain recombines TRBV19 with TRBJ1-2; TRBD1 might be the D (6 bases). The read terminates 3 residues before the CDR3 end, so the remaining end is supplied by the germline J gene. The CDR3 extends over 14 amino acids. The germline V gene encodes CDR1 LNHDA and CDR2 SQIVND (reference sequence).

The sequenced CDR3 bases are TGTGCCAGCAGTGAAGAGGCGGCTCGCTCTGGAAACACC. It is translated as CASSEEAARSGNT. The full CDR3 is CASSEEAARSGNTIYF. The V call is TRBV2, the J call TRBJ1-3; D is undetermined. The observed sequence ends 3 residues before the CDR3 terminus, with the missing tail filled in from the germline J gene. This CDR3 is built from 16 residues. The V end lost 1 base, the J end lost 0 bases, and 10 bases lay between the germline ends. CDR1 and CDR2 (germline): SNHLY, FYNNEI.

CDR3 bases read: TGCGCCAGCTTATGCACAGGGAGCTCCTATAATTCACCG. Protein product: CASLCTGSSYNSP. The whole CDR3 reads CASLCTGSSYNSPLFF. V usage is TRBV23-1 and J usage is TRBJ2-2; maybe TRBD1 (6 bases). Read coverage stops 3 residues before the CDR3 terminus; the germline J gene supplies the remainder. TRBV23-1 is an open reading frame whose function is uncertain. The length of the CDR3 is 16 residues.